This TCR beta chain was identified during a study of blood T cells in healthy people across ages. This CDR3 spans 16 amino acids. V lost 3 bases to trimming and J lost 0 bases, with 9 bases between them. Through a sample-barcoded 5' primer and a J-beta primer mix, a second PCR was run for 7 to 11 cycles. TCRdb processed the 5' RACE reads anew with MiXCR; each CDR3 protein has one entry. The repertoire holds 1,300,000 or so distinct CDR3 sequences, with approximately 60% as singletons. This sequence originates from a man between 18 and 35 years old in good health. Sequencing was performed on blood. The chain links TRBV12-3 or TRBV12-4 to TRBJ2-6; D remains ambiguous. CDR3 nucleotides: TGTGCCAGCAGTTTGTCAGCTGCCTCTGGGGCCAACGTCCTGACTTTC. This translates into CASSLSAASGANVLTF.